This is a list of T cell receptor beta chains from one sample in a study of CD8+CD57+ T cells in acquired aplastic anemia. TCRdb reprocessed the reads with MiXCR, giving one entry per CDR3 protein. Altogether about 290,000 distinct CDR3 sequences are present, around three fifths being singletons, with the ten largest covering around 1.3%. Input material: sorted CD4+, CD8+, or CD8+CD57+ T cells (not recorded which) from PBMCs. The receptors were gathered from a human donor with aplastic anemia. CDR3s include the opening cysteine and the closing phenylalanine or tryptophan. A D gene is named only where the DNA matches it firmly. Size is stated for part of the rows, as once, few or many counts, or as a class when the clone is expanded.

V gene	D gene	clone size	J gene	CDR3 DNA	CDR3 protein
TRBV9	.	.	TRBJ1-1	TGTGCCAGCAGCGTAGACAGACCCCCTGAAGCTTTCTTT	CASSVDRPPEAFF
TRBV20-1	.	.	TRBJ2-7	TGCAGTGCTAGAGCCGGCTCCTACGAGCAGTACTTC	CSARAGSYEQYF
TRBV29-1	TRBD2	few	TRBJ2-1	TGCAGCGTTGGGGGGGGGAGACCTAGCGGAGACTACAATGAGCAGTTCTTC	CSVGGGRPSGDYNEQFF
TRBV7-9	.	few	TRBJ2-1	TGTGCCAGCAGCTTAGGAGGCCTCTCGGGGGAGCAGTTCTTC	CASSLGGLSGEQFF
TRBV20-1	.	.	TRBJ2-3	TGCAGTGCTCTGCTGGCCCCCCAAACCACAGATACGCAGTATTTT	CSALLAPQTTDTQYF
TRBV24-1	TRBD2	.	TRBJ2-4	TGTGCCACCAGTGATGGGACTAGCGGTGGTCGCGACCAGTACTTC	CATSDGTSGGRDQYF
TRBV7-2	.	.	TRBJ2-7	TGTGCCAGTCGGGACCCTGGATCCTACGAGCAGTACTTC	CASRDPGSYEQYF
TRBV5-4	TRBD1	.	TRBJ1-6	TGTGCCAGCAGCTCGGACAGGGCCAATTCACCCCTCCACTTT	CASSSDRANSPLHF
TRBV4-1	TRBD2	many	TRBJ2-7	TGCGCCAGCAGCCAAGCGGGACTAGCGGGAGAGGGCGAGCAGTACTTC	CASSQAGLAGEGEQYF
TRBV5-1	.	.	TRBJ2-5	TGCGCCAGCAGCCCAGCCTACCAAGAGACCCAGTACTTC	CASSPAYQETQYF
TRBV10-1	TRBD1	many	TRBJ2-7	TGCGCCAGCAGCCGCGGGACAGGAACTTACGAGCAGTACTTC	CASSRGTGTYEQYF
TRBV19	TRBD1	.	TRBJ1-5	TGTGCCAGTAGACAGGGGGCGAGCAATCAGCCCCAGCATTTT	CASRQGASNQPQHF
TRBV12-3/TRBV12-4	TRBD1	.	TRBJ1-1	TGTGCCAGCACCTTCGACAGGGTGAACACTGAAGCTTTCTTT	CASTFDRVNTEAFF
TRBV27	TRBD1	many	TRBJ1-1	TGTGCCAGCAGGATACAGGGGCTGAACACTGAAGCTTTCTTT	CASRIQGLNTEAFF
TRBV20-1	.	.	TRBJ2-7	TGCAGTGCTAGAGACGCGGTCTCCTACGAGCAGTACTTC	CSARDAVSYEQYF
TRBV10-3	.	.	TRBJ2-3	TGTGCCATCAATCGCTCCCCCACAGATACGCAGTATTTT	CAINRSPTDTQYF
TRBV19	.	.	TRBJ2-4	TGTGCCAGTAGTATTAGGGCGGACACAGCTGGCAACACTCAGTGCTTC	CASSIRADTAGNTQCF
TRBV19	TRBD1	.	TRBJ1-6	TGTGCCACCAGACAACGACTAACAGGGGACCGTAATTCACCCCTCCACTTT	CATRQRLTGDRNSPLHF
TRBV10-1	TRBD1	many	TRBJ1-1	TGCGCCAGCCGACAGGGAGGCGTGAACACTGAAGCTTTCTTT	CASRQGGVNTEAFF
TRBV2	.	.	TRBJ1-2	TGTGCCAGCAGTGAACAGGCGGGGGCCGGGGGCTATGGCTACACCTTC	CASSEQAGAGGYGYTF
TRBV7-6	.	few	TRBJ2-7	TGTGCCAGCAGCCTAAATCAGCGGAGCTACGAGCAGTACTTC	CASSLNQRSYEQYF
TRBV7-2	.	.	TRBJ1-1	TGTGCCAGCAGCTTAGCGAGGCAGAACACTGAAGCTTTCTTT	CASSLARQNTEAFF